The source of this TCR beta chain is a study of T-cell reconstitution after alpha-beta-depleted transplantation in children. Preparation of the TCRbeta library was carried out with unique molecular identifiers. TCRdb reprocessed the PCR reads with MiXCR, giving one entry per CDR3 protein. The profile covers about 240,000 distinct CDR3 sequences, with over 20% appearing a single time and about 2.5% taken by the ten largest. V dropped 3 bases and J dropped 6 bases, with 12 bases sitting between them. This CDR3 has 13 residues. This clonotype was counted many times. Sequences were derived from PBMCs, sampled before TCRalphabeta/CD19-depleted stem cell transplant. The chain couples TRBV12-3 or TRBV12-4 to TRBJ2-7; the D gene is possibly TRBD1 (6 bases). The clonotype was recovered from a girl aged 2-10 years with Fanconi anemia, due to receive a stem cell transplant. The CDR3 DNA follows: TGTGCCAGCAGTTTCCTCCTAGGGGGCGAGCAGTACTTC. Its translation is CASSFLLGGEQYF.